One T cell receptor (beta chain) is described in this entry. The antigen is unknown. This sample is drawn from a study of T cells expressing NK-cell markers. Across the whole study: Within the sequenced cohort of eight donors, seven exhibited HCMV seropositivity and one was seronegative.

TCRdb re-called the 5' RACE reads and catalogs CDR3 proteins one per entry, DNA excluded. With a few hundred thousand distinct CDR3 sequences in the sample, the ten largest clones hold roughly 5.2%. The CDR3 contains 14 residues. Study-level findings and limits: Topping the CD3+CD56-NKG2C+ fraction as well were these clonotypes, in a handful of donors.

The rearrangement uses TRBV12-3 or TRBV12-4 and TRBJ2-7; no DNA is available, so the TRBD1 call from TCRdb remains unchecked. The receptor's source is a man aged 18-69 years in good health. The source material was blood T cells: a sorted CD56 or NKG2C T cell subset, CD4+ or CD8+ T cells, or bulk PBMC T cells (not recorded which). CDR3 sequence: CASSLTGSSLEQYF.